Each of the 10 T cell receptor beta chains below was sequenced from the same sample in a study of cytomegalovirus exposure and HLA in healthy donors. Both 60 Vbeta primers and 13 Jbeta primers went into the PCR. Measured with immunoSEQ multiplex PCR; TCRdb has only the in-frame clones, and not every one. This table has 150,000 to 200,000 clones, 60% to 85% appearing once. The specimen sequenced was PBMCs. These receptors all stem from a woman in her 30s in good health and CMV-seronegative.

The chain links TRBV28 to TRBJ2-1, with 7 bases matching TRBD2. V dropped 10 bases and J dropped 0; count of bases not matched to a gene: 15. The CDR3 spans 17 residues. Germline lookup yields CDR1 MDHEN and CDR2 SYDVKM. Here the CDR3 reads CATLGSGFQSSYNEQFF. The CDR3 DNA follows: TGTGCCACCCTTGGTAGCGGGTTCCAAAGCTCCTACAATGAGCAGTTCTTC. Filled out from reference TRBV28 and TRBJ2-1, the complete variable domain reads DVKVTQSSRYLVKRTGEKVFLECVQDMDHENMFWYRQDPGLGLRLIYFSYDVKMKEKGDIPEGYSVSREKKERFSLILESASTNQTSMYLCATLGSGFQSSYNEQFFGPGTRLTVL.

This rearrangement joins TRBV19 to TRBJ1-2; tentative D call: TRBD1 (5 bases). Trimming shortened V by 9 bases and J by 4 bases, and 12 bases separated the two germline ends. Germline V lookup: CDR1 LNHDA, CDR2 SQIVND (reference sequence). The CDR3 sequence is 12 residues long. CDR3 DNA: TGTGCCAGCGAGGGGACTGTCTATGGCTACACCTTC. It is translated as CASEGTVYGYTF.

This chain joins TRBV7-2 and TRBJ1-5, with 7 nucleotides matching TRBD1. J lost 1 base, V lost 4 bases, and 4 bases had no gene match. This CDR3 is 15 amino acids long. Germline V gene data show CDR1 as SGHTA and CDR2 as FQGNSA. This CDR3 is CASSSQGGSNQPQHF. CDR3 coding DNA: TGTGCCAGCAGCTCCCAGGGGGGAAGCAATCAGCCCCAGCATTTT.

The chain uses TRBV15 and TRBJ2-5; D not resolved. The CDR3 contains 14 residues. The germline gives CDR1 LNHNV, CDR2 YYDKDF (reference sequence). V was clipped by 4 bases and J by 4 bases, with 13 bases between them. The CDR3 is CATSTRTALETQYF. CDR3 DNA: TGTGCCACCAGCACCCGAACAGCCCTAGAGACCCAGTACTTC.

This rearrangement joins TRBV5-5 to TRBJ1-2; D possibly corresponds to TRBD1 (6 bases). The length of the CDR3 is 16 residues. Germline lookup yields CDR1 SGHKS and CDR2 YYEKEE (reference sequence). V gave up 0 bases and J gave up 8 bases, with 20 bases separating them. The chain's CDR3 is CASSLAARDISRGYTF. CDR3 DNA: TGTGCCAGCAGCTTGGCCGCACGGGACATCTCCCGGGGCTACACCTTC. Supplemented by reference TRBV5-5 and TRBJ1-2, the full variable domain reads DAGVTQSPTHLIKTRGQQVTLRCSPISGHKSVSWYQQVLGQGPQFIFQYYEKEERGRGNFPDRFSARQFPNYSSELNVNALLLGDSALYLCASSLAARDISRGYTFGSGTRLTVV.

The chain is built from TRBV19 and TRBJ2-1; 7 bases are a match to TRBD1. Per germline, CDR1 LNHDA and CDR2 SQIVND (reference sequence). V gave up 3 bases and J gave up 0 bases; unmatched junction bases: 5. This CDR3 region has 16 residues. The CDR3 reads CASSITGDPSYNEQFF. The CDR3 bases are TGTGCCAGTAGTATTACAGGGGATCCCTCCTACAATGAGCAGTTCTTC.

This clone has more than one count but fewer than ten. This chain joins TRBV29-1 and TRBJ1-1; no clear D. The CDR3 is 11 residues long. CDR1 and CDR2 from the germline V gene are SQVTM and ANQGSEA. Trimming cost V 6 bases and J 6 bases, with 11 bases left between them. The CDR3 spells CSVHWRAEAFF. The DNA for the CDR3 is TGCAGCGTCCACTGGAGGGCTGAAGCTTTCTTT.

V gene TRBV28 combines with J gene TRBJ1-6; the D gene is possibly TRBD1 (6 bases). The CDR3 is 13 amino acids. With 7 bases removed from V and 8 bases from J, the gap between germline ends came to 12 bases. Germline lookup yields CDR1 MDHEN and CDR2 SYDVKM. The CDR3 DNA reads TGTGCCAGCAAGGGGACATCGGATTCACCCCTCCACTTT. Translated: CASKGTSDSPLHF.

The V call is TRBV7-2, the J call TRBJ1-2; no clear D. This CDR3 contains 14 residues. From germline, CDR1 is SGHTA and CDR2 FQGNSA. Trimming removed 1 base at V and 4 bases at J, with 10 bases between. CDR3 sequence: CASSLVRGGYGYTF. The CDR3 DNA is TGTGCCAGCAGCTTAGTGCGGGGTGGCTATGGCTACACCTTC.

V and J are TRBV7-9 and TRBJ1-5; the D gene is possibly TRBD1 (6 bases). In germline, CDR1 is SEHNR, CDR2 FQNEAQ (reference sequence). V gave up 4 bases and J gave up 5 bases, with 15 bases separating them. The CDR3 is 15 residues long. CDR3 nucleotide sequence: TGTGCCAGCAGCTCTCACCGGGACACTGATCAGCCCCAGCATTTT. As protein: CASSSHRDTDQPQHF.